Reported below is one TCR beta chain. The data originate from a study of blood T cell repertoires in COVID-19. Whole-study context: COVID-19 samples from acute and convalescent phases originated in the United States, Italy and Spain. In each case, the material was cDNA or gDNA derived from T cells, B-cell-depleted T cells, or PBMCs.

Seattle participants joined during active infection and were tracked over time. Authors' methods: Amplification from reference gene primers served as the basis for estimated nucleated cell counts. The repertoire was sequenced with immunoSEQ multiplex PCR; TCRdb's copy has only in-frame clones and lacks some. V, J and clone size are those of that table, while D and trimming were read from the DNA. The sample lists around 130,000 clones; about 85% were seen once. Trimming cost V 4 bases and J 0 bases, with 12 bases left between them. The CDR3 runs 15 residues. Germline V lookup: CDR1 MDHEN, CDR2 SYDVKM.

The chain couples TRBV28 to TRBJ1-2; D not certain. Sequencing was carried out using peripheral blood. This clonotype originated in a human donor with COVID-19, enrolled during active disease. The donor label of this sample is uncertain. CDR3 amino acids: CASSWALVSNYGYTF. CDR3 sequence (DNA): TGTGCCAGCAGTTGGGCGCTCGTTTCTAACTATGGCTACACCTTC.